This T cell receptor (beta chain) derives from a study of blood T cell repertoires in COVID-19. With 5 bases clipped from V and 5 bases from J, the junction kept 10 bases outside the gene matches. The V gene's germline CDR1 is SGHTA and CDR2 FQGTGA. The CDR3 length is 16 residues. Profiled with immunoSEQ multiplex PCR; TCRdb holds only in-frame clones, not every one. Of roughly 88,000 clones in the sample, around 86% were seen once. The sequencing sample was made of peripheral blood. The chain carries TRBV7-3 and TRBJ2-3; 10 bases map to TRBD1. The clonotype originates from a woman of 80 years or more with active or convalescent COVID-19. CDR3 region: CASSQPGQGPRDTQYF. In DNA, the CDR3 is TGTGCCAGCAGCCAACCGGGACAGGGGCCCCGAGATACGCAGTATTTT.